The 18 T cell receptor beta chains listed next were all sequenced from one sample in a study of T cell repertoires in MIS-A myocarditis. TCRdb keeps only in-frame clones here, not all; method: immunoSEQ multiplex PCR. The sample lists 6,600 or so clones, under 85% occurring once. Sequencing input: right inferior lung lobe tissue obtained at autopsy. These receptors came from a man in his late teens or twenties with fulminant myocarditis from multisystem inflammatory syndrome in adults (MIS-A) after COVID-19.

The chain joins TRBV30 to TRBJ2-7; TRBD1 agrees at 9 bases. Trimming took 5 bases from V and 2 from J; bases not matched to a gene: 4. CDR1 is GTSNPN and CDR2 is SVGIG in the germline V gene (reference sequence). The CDR3 spans 13 residues. Here the CDR3 DNA reads TGTGCCTGGGGAAACAGGGGGCCCTACGAGCAGTACTTC. It codes for CAWGNRGPYEQYF.

J is TRBJ2-3 and V is TRBV7-2; D remains ambiguous. Trimming stripped 2 bases from V and 2 bases from J, with 14 bases between. There are 16 residues in the CDR3. CDR1 SGHTA and CDR2 FQGNSA come from the germline V gene. The CDR3: CASSLQRSLPTDTQYF. The CDR3 region has the DNA TGTGCCAGCAGCTTACAAAGGAGCCTCCCCACAGATACGCAGTATTTT.

J is TRBJ1-4 and V is TRBV28; D gene ambiguous. Germline V gene lookup returns CDR1 MDHEN and CDR2 SYDVKM. The CDR3 length is 12 residues. Trimming shortened V by 5 bases and J by 7 bases, and 8 bases separated the two germline ends. CDR3 protein: CASSVGREKLFF. CDR3 sequence (DNA): TGTGCCAGCAGTGTTGGTCGTGAAAAACTGTTTTTT.

The chain employs TRBV7-2 and TRBJ1-2; no clear D gene. Germline CDR1 reads SGHTA; CDR2 reads FQGNSA. Trimming took off 2 bases at V and 2 bases at J, with 12 bases between the two ends. CDR3 length equals 15 residues. The CDR3 DNA sequence: TGTGCCAGCAGCTTATCTTTGCAGGAGAACTATGGCTACACCTTC. The encoded protein is CASSLSLQENYGYTF.

The chain is built from TRBV5-8 and TRBJ2-1; the match to TRBD1 covers 9 bases. V gave up 4 bases and J gave up 1 base; unmatched junction bases: 3. Per the germline V gene, CDR1 is SGHTS and CDR2 is YDEGEE. The CDR3 is 15 residues long. This CDR3 reads CASSAGQGSYNEQFF. The CDR3 DNA follows: TGTGCCAGCAGCGCCGGACAGGGGTCCTACAATGAGCAGTTCTTC.

This clone was detected only a few times. This chain connects TRBV5-5 to TRBJ2-5; D is possibly TRBD1 (7 bases). Trimming cost V 4 bases and J 0 bases, with 10 bases left between them. Germline CDR1 SGHKS, CDR2 YYEKEE (reference sequence). The CDR3 consists of 14 residues. CDR3 bases: TGTGCCAGCAGCCCAGGGGGGTACCAAGAGACCCAGTACTTC. It encodes CASSPGGYQETQYF.

Only a few counts were recorded for this clone. J is TRBJ1-6 and V is TRBV18, with 7 bases fitting TRBD1. V was pared by 4 bases and J by 7 bases, with 4 bases of the junction left unmatched. Germline lookup yields CDR1 KGHSH and CDR2 LQKENI. The CDR3 totals 14 residues. CDR3 loop: CASSRGGQNSPLHF. The CDR3 nucleotides are TGTGCCAGCTCACGCGGGGGACAGAATTCACCCCTCCACTTT.

V is TRBV6-1 and J is TRBJ1-1; D possibly corresponds to TRBD1 (6 bases). Germline V gives CDR1 MNHNS, CDR2 SASEGT. Trimming cost V 2 bases and J 3 bases, with 13 bases left between them. The CDR3 length is 15 residues. The CDR3 DNA is TGTGCCAGCAGTGAACGCAGGGACACTTACACTGAAGCTTTCTTT. It codes for CASSERRDTYTEAFF.

The chain recombines TRBV4-2 with TRBJ2-1; TRBD1 aligns across 7 bases. Germline CDR1 is LGHNA and CDR2 is YNFKEQ. This CDR3 region has 18 residues. The junction had 20 bases not matched to a gene; V was cut back by 5 bases and J by 7 bases. The CDR3 region has the DNA TGTGCCAGCAGCTCACATTTGACAGGGACCGGGTATGGGAATGAGCAGTTCTTC. It translates to CASSSHLTGTGYGNEQFF.

This clone was counted once. This chain uses TRBV5-8 with TRBJ1-2; 10 bases are shared with TRBD1. Germline lookup yields CDR1 SGHTS and CDR2 YDEGEE. CDR3 length equals 13 residues. The V gene end was trimmed by 5 bases and the J gene end by 6 bases; junction bases not matched to a gene: 4. The CDR3 sequence is CASSYGQGDGYTF. The DNA for the CDR3 is TGTGCCAGCAGTTACGGACAGGGGGATGGCTACACCTTC.

V usage is TRBV9 and J usage is TRBJ1-1, with 7 positions matching TRBD1. Germline V CDR1 and CDR2: SGDLS, YYNGEE. The CDR3 is 15 residues long. After removal of 0 bases from V and 2 bases from J, the junction contained 4 bases not matched to a gene. The CDR3 region has the DNA TGTGCCAGCAGCGTAGAGACAGGGAGTAACACTGAAGCTTTCTTT. Its translation: CASSVETGSNTEAFF.

This clone has a handful of counts. The rearrangement uses TRBV6-1 and TRBJ1-6; D unclear. Germline V gives CDR1 MNHNS, CDR2 SASEGT. The V end was cut by 2 bases, the J end by 7 bases, with 12 bases between. The CDR3 spans 15 residues. DNA of the CDR3: TGTGCCAGCAGTGAATCGGAGGGAGGAAATTCACCCCTCCACTTT. Translating gives CASSESEGGNSPLHF.

The chain is built from TRBV6-5 and TRBJ2-1; tentatively, D is TRBD2 (5 bases). Per germline, CDR1 MNHEY and CDR2 SVGAGI. This CDR3 has 15 residues. The V end lost 0 bases, the J end lost 11 bases, and 17 bases lay between the germline ends. The CDR3 DNA reads as TGTGCCAGCAGTTACTCTGAGGGTACGAGTGGTAAGCAGTTCTTC. Translation: CASSYSEGTSGKQFF.

J is TRBJ1-6 and V is TRBV12-3 or TRBV12-4; D is ambiguous. Deletions cut 2 bases from V and 8 bases from J, with 7 bases between. This CDR3 contains 13 residues. This CDR3 is CASSLYPDSPLHF. The DNA for the CDR3 is TGTGCCAGCAGTTTATATCCCGATTCACCCCTCCACTTT.

This chain joins TRBV5-4 and TRBJ1-3, with D hard to call. From germline, CDR1 is SGHNT and CDR2 YYREEE (reference sequence). V was clipped by 0 bases and J by 4 bases, with 11 bases between them. There are 15 residues in the CDR3. As DNA, the CDR3 is TGTGCCAGCAGCTTGGGCGAATCGATCGGAAACACCATATATTTT. Translation gives CASSLGESIGNTIYF. Using reference TRBV5-4 and TRBJ1-3 for the parts outside the CDR3, the full variable domain is ETGVTQSPTHLIKTRGQQVTLRCSSQSGHNTVSWYQQALGQGPQFIFQYYREEENGRGNFPPRFSGLQFPNYSSELNVNALELDDSALYLCASSLGESIGNTIYFGEGSWLTVV.

The genes are TRBV6-5 and TRBJ2-7, with a weak D call TRBD1 (6 bases). The germline V and J ends were trimmed by 6 bases and 3 bases, with 15 bases remaining between them. Germline CDR1 is MNHEY and CDR2 is SVGAGI. The length of the CDR3 is 14 residues. The DNA of the CDR3 is TGTGCCAGCAGATCAATAAACAGGGACTACGAGCAGTACTTC. This encodes CASRSINRDYEQYF.

The chain employs TRBV15 and TRBJ2-5; D is perhaps TRBD2 (6 bases). The CDR3 covers 17 residues. CDR1 LNHNV and CDR2 YYDKDF come from the germline V gene (reference sequence). V lost 0 bases to trimming and J lost 3 bases, with 17 bases between them. The CDR3 DNA follows: TGTGCCACCAGCAGAGATGAGTGGGCGGGGCTTGAAGAGACCCAGTACTTC. The encoded protein is CATSRDEWAGLEETQYF. Full variable domain (rest looked up from reference TRBV15 and TRBJ2-5): DAMVIQNPRYQVTQFGKPVTLSCSQTLNHNVMYWYQQKSSQAPKLLFHYYDKDFNNEADTPDNFQSRRPNTSFCFLDIRSPGLGDTAMYLCATSRDEWAGLEETQYFGPGTRLLVL.

The chain carries TRBV19 and TRBJ1-1; D unclear. The length of the CDR3 is 12 residues. The V gene lost 1 base and the J gene lost 5 bases, with 5 bases spanning the gap. The germline V gene encodes CDR1 LNHDA and CDR2 SQIVND (reference sequence). CDR3 DNA: TGTGCCAGTAGTATAGGGAGTACTGAAGCTTTCTTT. It specifies CASSIGSTEAFF. Complete variable domain (other parts from reference TRBV19 and TRBJ1-1): DGGITQSPKYLFRKEGQNVTLSCEQNLNHDAMYWYRQDPGQGLRLIYYSQIVNDFQKGDIAEGYSVSREKKESFPLTVTSAQKNPTAFYLCASSIGSTEAFFGQGTRLTVV.